This TCR beta chain was captured in a study of T cell responses to AZD1222 COVID-19 vaccine (dated by TCRdb to 2020 to 2023). A note on the overall study: TCR sequencing was performed for more than 230 trial participants, of whom around 200 were given two doses of AZD1222 and approximately 26 were given two doses of MenACWY control vaccine. Enrollment into the trials was organized by age into subgroups of 18-55, 56-69 and 70-plus years, and those subgroups contained about 150, 27 and 61 TCR-sequenced participants, respectively. Study-wide findings and limitations: Participants were mostly white British and included more females than males, and it was suggested by the authors that clonal diversity may have been underestimated. The vaccine-associated CD4 TCRs covered the entire spike protein, and the dominant responses fell in regions 160-218 and 743-854. Because no day 14 peak-response samples were available, repertoires were characterized only after the peak T cell response. The 56-69-year group was small, and its depth increase did not reach significance, likely because of low power. Conclusions about previously exposed vaccinees were limited because only a handful of AZD1222 recipients were SARS-CoV-2 seropositive at baseline. Reportedly, almost half of the unique spike-specific TCRs recognized epitopes lying outside the regions that are mutated in the B.1.351 and B.1.1.7 variants. Spike-specific TCR breadth and depth rose significantly after two AZD1222 doses compared with day 0 and with MenACWY recipients.

About this clone: The target of this receptor is not known. No base quality information exists; no much larger clone differs at one position.

The CDR3 regions of human TCRbeta chains were analyzed by immunosequencing. Turning to the authors' computational methods: TCRs in the repertoires were compared against a reference library of SARS-CoV-2-specific TCRs that had been generated with the MIRA antigen-specificity platform. Breadth meant the fraction of unique TCRs that were SARS-CoV-2-associated, whereas depth meant the fraction of total T cells that were SARS-CoV-2-associated. Using the MIRA data, every spike-specific TCR was mapped to the spike region that the TCR reacted to and assigned to either a CD4 or a CD8 class. Log10-transformed breadth and depth values were compared by one-way ANOVA with Sidak's multiple comparisons tests. TCRdb took this table from immuneACCESS and kept in-frame rearrangements with V and J called. Such tables lack part of the clones; where checked against another copy, unresolved V genes explain under half of the gap, and the rest is unexplained. V, J and clone size derive from that table, while D and trimming were established from the DNA sequence. This sample gives about 130,000 clones in total; over 75% of them show up just once. Under 8% of the sample is taken by the ten largest.

The time point label, as the study defines it: about 28 days (+/-7) after the second vaccine dose. Sample treatment or condition, as interpreted from the label and publication: meningococcal conjugate vaccine given as trial control. Samples from vaccinated people were obtained from the UK trials COV001 and COV002, which included a single-blind randomized controlled phase 2/3 trial of AZD1222 (ChAdOx1 nCoV-19) in healthy adults. For TCRbeta chain sequencing, PBMC samples were collected from trial participants at day 0 and at day 28 after the second dose. The V end loses 8 bases and the J end loses 8 bases, and a stretch of 7 bases separates them. The germline V gene sets CDR1 to MDHEN and CDR2 to SYDVKM. Including cysteine and phenylalanine, the CDR3 has 10 amino acids. Only the CDR3 DNA stays, 30 bases, in frame from base 1.

The chain is made from TRBV28 and TRBJ2-1; the D gene assignment is ambiguous. The sequence derives from an adult who received the MenACWY meningococcal vaccine as a control. Sequences were derived from peripheral blood, sampled 28 days after the second dose of the MenACWY control vaccine. The DNA sequence reads TGTGCCAGCGGAAGAGATGAGCAGTTCTTC. Its translation is CASGRDEQFF.